Each of the 3 T cell receptor beta chains below was sequenced from the same sample in a study of blood T cell repertoires in COVID-19. Produced via immunoSEQ multiplex PCR; TCRdb's table is partial and in-frame only. The sample holds about 310,000 clones, 80% to 90% seen once. The sample consisted of PBMCs or T cells enriched from blood (not recorded which). These receptors originate from a woman in her late teens or twenties who had recovered from COVID-19.

V usage is TRBV9 and J usage is TRBJ1-6; weak D call: TRBD1 (5 bases). The CDR3 covers 14 residues. CDR1 and CDR2 (germline): SGDLS, YYNGEE. Deletions cut 3 bases from V and 7 bases from J, with 11 bases between. DNA for the CDR3: TGTGCCAGCAGCGCCCAGGGTGGGAATTCACCCCTCCACTTT. Protein: CASSAQGGNSPLHF. The full variable domain, rest sourced from reference TRBV9 and TRBJ1-6, is DSGVTQTPKHLITATGQRVTLRCSPRSGDLSVYWYQQSLDQGLQFLIQYYNGEERAKGNILERFSAQQFPDLHSELNLSSLELGDSALYFCASSAQGGNSPLHFGNGTRLTVT.

This clone was picked up a small number of times. The chain is built from TRBV6-1 and TRBJ1-5; D gene unclear. Germline values: CDR1 MNHNS, CDR2 SASEGT. The CDR3 totals 15 residues. Trimming took 2 bases from V and 3 from J, leaving 11 bases between them. The CDR3: CASSETQFNNQPQHF. In DNA form, the CDR3 reads TGTGCCAGCAGTGAAACACAGTTCAACAATCAGCCCCAGCATTTT.

The chain combines TRBV7-9 with TRBJ1-4; D not resolved. V was pared by 4 bases and J by 0 bases, with 9 bases between. This CDR3 contains 15 residues. Germline CDR1 is SEHNR and CDR2 is FQNEAQ (reference sequence). CDR3 residues: CASSSHISTNEKLFF. The CDR3 bases are TGTGCCAGCAGCTCGCACATTTCAACTAATGAAAAACTGTTTTTT.